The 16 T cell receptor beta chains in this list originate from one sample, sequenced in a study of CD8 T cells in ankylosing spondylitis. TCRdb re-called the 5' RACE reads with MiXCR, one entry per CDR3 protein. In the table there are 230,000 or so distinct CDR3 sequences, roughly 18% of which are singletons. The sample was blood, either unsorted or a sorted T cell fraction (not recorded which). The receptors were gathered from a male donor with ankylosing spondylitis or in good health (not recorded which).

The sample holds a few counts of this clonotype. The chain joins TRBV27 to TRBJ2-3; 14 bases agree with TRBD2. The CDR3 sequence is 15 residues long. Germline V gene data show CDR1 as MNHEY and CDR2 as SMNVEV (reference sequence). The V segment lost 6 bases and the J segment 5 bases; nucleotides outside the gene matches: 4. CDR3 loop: CASSLGTSGRDTQYF. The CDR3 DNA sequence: TGTGCCAGCAGCCTCGGGACTAGCGGGAGAGATACGCAGTATTTT.

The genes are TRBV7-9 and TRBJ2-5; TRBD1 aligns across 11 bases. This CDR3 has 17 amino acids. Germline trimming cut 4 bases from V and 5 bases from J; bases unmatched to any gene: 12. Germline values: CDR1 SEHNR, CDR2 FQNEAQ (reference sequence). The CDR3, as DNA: TGTGCCAGCAGCTCCCCTGAGAGGACAGGGGGCTTGGAGACCCAGTACTTC. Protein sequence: CASSSPERTGGLETQYF.

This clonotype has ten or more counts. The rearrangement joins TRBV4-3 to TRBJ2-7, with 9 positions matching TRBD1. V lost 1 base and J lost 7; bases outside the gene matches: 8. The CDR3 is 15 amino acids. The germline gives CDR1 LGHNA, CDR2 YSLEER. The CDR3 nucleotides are TGCGCCAGCAGCCAAGGGTTACAGGGGGCGCGGGAGCAGTACTTC. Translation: CASSQGLQGAREQYF.

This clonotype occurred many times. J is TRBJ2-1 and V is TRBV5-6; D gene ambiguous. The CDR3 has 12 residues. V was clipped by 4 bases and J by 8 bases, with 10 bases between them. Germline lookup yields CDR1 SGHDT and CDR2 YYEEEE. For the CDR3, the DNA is TGTGCCAGCAGCCGATTTGGGTATGAGCAGTTCTTC. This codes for CASSRFGYEQFF.

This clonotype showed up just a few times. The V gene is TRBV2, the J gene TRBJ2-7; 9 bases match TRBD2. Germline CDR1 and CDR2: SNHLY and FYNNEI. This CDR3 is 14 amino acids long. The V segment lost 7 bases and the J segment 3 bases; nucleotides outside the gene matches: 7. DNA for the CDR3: TGTGCCAGCACAGGACTAGCGAATAACTACGAGCAGTACTTC. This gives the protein CASTGLANNYEQYF. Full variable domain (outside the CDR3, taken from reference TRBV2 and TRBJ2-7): EPEVTQTPSHQVTQMGQEVILRCVPISNHLYFYWYRQILGQKVEFLVSFYNNEISEKSEIFDDQFSVERPDGSNFTLKIRSTKLEDSAMYFCASTGLANNYEQYFGPGTRLTVT.

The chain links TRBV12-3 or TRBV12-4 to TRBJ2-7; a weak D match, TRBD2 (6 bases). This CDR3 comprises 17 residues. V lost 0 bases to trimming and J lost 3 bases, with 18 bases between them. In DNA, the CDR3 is TGTGCCAGCAGTTTAGCGGGTGCTAGCGAGCCGCACTACGAGCAGTACTTC. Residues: CASSLAGASEPHYEQYF.

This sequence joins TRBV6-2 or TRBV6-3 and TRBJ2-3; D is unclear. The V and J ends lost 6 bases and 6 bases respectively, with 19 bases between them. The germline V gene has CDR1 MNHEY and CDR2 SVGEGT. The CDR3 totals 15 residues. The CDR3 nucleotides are TGTGCCAGCAGCCGAGGAGACGGACGCTCGGATACGCAGTATTTT. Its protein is CASSRGDGRSDTQYF.

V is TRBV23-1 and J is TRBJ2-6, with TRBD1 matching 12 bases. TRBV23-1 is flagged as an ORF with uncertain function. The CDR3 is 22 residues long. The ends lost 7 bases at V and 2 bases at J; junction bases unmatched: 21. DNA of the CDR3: TGCGCCAGCAATTGGGGGGAGACCGGGACAGGGGGCGTATCTCCTGGGGCCAACGTCCTGACTTTC. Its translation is CASNWGETGTGGVSPGANVLTF.

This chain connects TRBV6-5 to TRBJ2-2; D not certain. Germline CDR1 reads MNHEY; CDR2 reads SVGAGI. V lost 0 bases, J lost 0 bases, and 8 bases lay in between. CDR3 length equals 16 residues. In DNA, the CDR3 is TGTGCCAGCAGTTACTCGACGGCCGCGAACACCGGGGAGCTGTTTTTT. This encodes CASSYSTAANTGELFF.

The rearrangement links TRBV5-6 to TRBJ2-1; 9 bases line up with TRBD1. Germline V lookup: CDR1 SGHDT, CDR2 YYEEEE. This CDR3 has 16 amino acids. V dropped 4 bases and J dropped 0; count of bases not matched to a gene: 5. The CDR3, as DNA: TGTGCCAGCAGCGGGGGACAGGGAAACTCCTACAATGAGCAGTTCTTC. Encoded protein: CASSGGQGNSYNEQFF.

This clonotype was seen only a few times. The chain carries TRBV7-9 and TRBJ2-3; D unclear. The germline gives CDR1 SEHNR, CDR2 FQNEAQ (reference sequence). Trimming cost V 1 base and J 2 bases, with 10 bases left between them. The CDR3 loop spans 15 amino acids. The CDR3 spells CASSLGPSNTDTQYF. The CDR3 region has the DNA TGTGCCAGCAGCTTAGGCCCTTCGAACACAGATACGCAGTATTTT.

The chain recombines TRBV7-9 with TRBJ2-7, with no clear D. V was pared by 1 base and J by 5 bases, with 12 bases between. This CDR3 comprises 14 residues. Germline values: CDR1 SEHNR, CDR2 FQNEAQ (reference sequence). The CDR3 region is CASSLELGFHEQYF. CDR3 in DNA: TGTGCCAGCAGCTTAGAGTTAGGTTTCCACGAGCAGTACTTC.

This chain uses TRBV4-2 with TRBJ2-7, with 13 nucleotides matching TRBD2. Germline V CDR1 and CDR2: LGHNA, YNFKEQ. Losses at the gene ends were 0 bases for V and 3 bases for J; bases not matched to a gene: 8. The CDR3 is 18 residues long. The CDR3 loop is CASSQEGTSGNPNYEQYF. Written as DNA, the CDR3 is TGTGCCAGCAGCCAAGAGGGGACTAGCGGGAACCCGAACTACGAGCAGTACTTC.

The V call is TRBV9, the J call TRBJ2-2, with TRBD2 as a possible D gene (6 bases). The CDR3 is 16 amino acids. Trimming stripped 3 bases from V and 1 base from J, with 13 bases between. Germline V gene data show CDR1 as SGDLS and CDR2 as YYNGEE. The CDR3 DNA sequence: TGTGCCAGCAGCGGACGGGACTCGCAGAACACCGGGGAGCTGTTTTTT. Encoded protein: CASSGRDSQNTGELFF.

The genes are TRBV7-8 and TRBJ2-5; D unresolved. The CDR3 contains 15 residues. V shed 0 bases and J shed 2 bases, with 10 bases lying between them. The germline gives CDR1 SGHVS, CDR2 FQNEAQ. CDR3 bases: TGTGCCAGCAGCTTAGCTGGCGCAAATCAAGAGACCCAGTACTTC. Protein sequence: CASSLAGANQETQYF. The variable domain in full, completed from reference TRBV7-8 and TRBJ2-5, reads GAGVSQSPRYKVAKRGQDVALRCDPISGHVSLFWYQQALGQGPEFLTYFQNEAQLDKSGLPSDRFFAERPEGSVSTLKIQRTQQEDSAVYLCASSLAGANQETQYFGPGTRLLVL.

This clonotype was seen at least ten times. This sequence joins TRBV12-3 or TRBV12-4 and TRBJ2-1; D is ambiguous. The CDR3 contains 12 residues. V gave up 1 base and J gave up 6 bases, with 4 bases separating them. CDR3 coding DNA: TGTGCCAGCAGTTTAGGGGTCAATGAGCAGTTCTTC. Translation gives CASSLGVNEQFF.